This T cell receptor beta chain was sequenced for a study of blood T cell repertoires in COVID-19. For the study at large: COVID-19 samples collected from the United States, Italy and Spain covered acute and convalescent phases. From T cells, B-cell-depleted T cells, or PBMCs came the material, which was cDNA or gDNA.

Authors' analysis steps: Amplifying reference gene primers gave estimates of nucleated cell counts. Profiling relied on immunoSEQ multiplex PCR, and the TCRdb table lists in-frame clones only, not all of them. Clonal size and the V and J genes are those of that table, whereas D and trimming came from the DNA. In the table there are around 25,000 clones, over 85% of which are singletons. Germline CDR1 and CDR2: SNHLY and FYNNEI. This CDR3 is built from 12 residues. Trimming removed 2 bases from V and 8 bases from J, with 7 bases in between. This chain joins TRBV2 and TRBJ2-1, with D uncertain. This sequence was found in a human donor in a cohort sampled during active COVID-19. The material sequenced was peripheral blood. The CDR3 DNA sequence: TGTGCCAGCAGTGAATCTCGCGATGAGCAGTTCTTC. Protein: CASSESRDEQFF.